This TCR beta chain appears in the sequencing data of a study of CD8+CD57+ T cells in acquired aplastic anemia. Study overall: The average for DNA from sorted CD4+ and CD8+ cells was 2.5 to 4 ug.

Germline CDR1 and CDR2: SGHNT and YENEEA. This CDR3 comprises 13 residues. With 6 bases removed from V and 0 bases from J, the gap between germline ends came to 3 bases. This clonotype was seen once. Its antigen is not identified. CDR3 and TCR beta VDJ profiling relied on genomic DNA as the template. From the reads, TCRdb called clonotypes with MiXCR, one entry per CDR3 protein. The sample shows a few hundred thousand distinct CDR3 sequences, under 55% of them seen only once. Only patients with CD8+CD57+ cell expansion on flow cytometry were chosen for sequencing. Everyone among the patients had severe acquired aplastic anemia. Study-level points and caveats: CD8+ Simpson's diversity in patients was not significantly different from that in controls.

This chain connects TRBV11-3 to TRBJ2-6; no definite D call. The sequence was collected from a human donor with aplastic anemia. Sequences were obtained from sorted CD4+, CD8+, or CD8+CD57+ T cells (not recorded which) from PBMCs. The CDR3 loop reads CASRGSGANVLTF. The CDR3 DNA follows: TGTGCCAGCAGGGGCTCTGGGGCCAACGTCCTGACTTTC.